The 8 T cell receptor beta chains below all came from one sample that was sequenced in a study of blood T cell repertoires in COVID-19. The table came from immunoSEQ multiplex PCR; TCRdb's copy has only in-frame clones and leaves some out. The table shows about 100,000 clones, with 85% to 90% occurring only once. Sequenced material: peripheral blood. The receptors were gathered from a human donor with COVID-19, enrolled during active disease. The donor label of this sample is uncertain.

The V call is TRBV5-6, the J call TRBJ2-7; the match to TRBD2 covers 14 bases. CDR3 length: 16 amino acids. V lost 4 bases, J lost 2 bases, and 5 bases stayed unmatched. The germline gives CDR1 SGHDT, CDR2 YYEEEE. For the CDR3, the DNA is TGTGCCAGCAGCGGGGGACTAGCGGGGGTTCCCTACGAGCAGTACTTC. Residues: CASSGGLAGVPYEQYF.

The chain uses TRBV27 and TRBJ1-1; 7 bases are shared with TRBD1. The CDR3 loop spans 14 amino acids. Germline V gives CDR1 MNHEY, CDR2 SMNVEV (reference sequence). The ends lost 5 bases at V and 5 bases at J; junction bases unmatched: 8. The CDR3 bases are TGTGCCAGCAGTCACCGACAGGGCCGAACTGAAGCTTTCTTT. The encoded protein is CASSHRQGRTEAFF.

The V gene is TRBV2, the J gene TRBJ2-3; 12 nucleotides line up with TRBD2. CDR1 is SNHLY, CDR2 FYNNEI, per germline. V lost 7 bases, J lost 0 bases, and 8 bases stayed unmatched. The CDR3 length is 17 residues. The CDR3 DNA is TGTGCCAGCAACCGACTAGCGGGGGCTTCTAGCACAGATACGCAGTATTTT. Translation gives CASNRLAGASSTDTQYF.

CDR3 nucleotides: TGTGCCAGCAGCGGTACAGGGTCGGAGAATGGCTACACCTTC. This codes for CASSGTGSENGYTF. The chain uses TRBV9 and TRBJ1-2; D is possibly TRBD1 (6 bases). The V gene's germline CDR1 is SGDLS and CDR2 YYNGEE. The CDR3 loop spans 14 amino acids. The V end was cut by 3 bases, the J end by 6 bases, with 15 bases between.

The chain joins TRBV19 to TRBJ2-5; 14 bases map to TRBD2. V was pared by 8 bases and J by 5 bases, with 7 bases of the junction left unmatched. This CDR3 is built from 15 residues. The germline V gene has CDR1 LNHDA and CDR2 SQIVND (reference sequence). The DNA of the CDR3 is TGTGCCAGTGCCAGACTAGCGGGGGGGCCGGAGACCCAGTACTTC. Translation gives CASARLAGGPETQYF.

The chain recombines TRBV4-1 with TRBJ1-3; no clear D. V dropped 4 bases and J dropped 0 bases, with 13 bases sitting between them. The CDR3 is made up of 16 amino acids. Germline V CDR1 and CDR2: MGHRA, YSYEKL. CDR3 nucleotides: TGCGCCAGCAGCCGGCCAGAGGCACGCTCTGGAAACACCATATATTTT. Amino acid sequence: CASSRPEARSGNTIYF.

The chain joins TRBV2 to TRBJ1-2; tentative D call: TRBD1 (5 bases). Germline CDR1 reads SNHLY; CDR2 reads FYNNEI. V was shortened by 10 bases and J by 0 bases, with 15 bases between the two germline ends. CDR3 length: 14 amino acids. The CDR3 reads CAILMGGPNYGYTF. The DNA for the CDR3 is TGTGCCATCCTCATGGGGGGACCTAACTATGGCTACACCTTC.

This chain uses TRBV28 with TRBJ2-7; 7 nucleotides match TRBD2. Trimming cost V 5 bases and J 7 bases; bases outside gene matches: 8. The CDR3 spans 13 residues. In germline, CDR1 is MDHEN, CDR2 SYDVKM. The CDR3 DNA follows: TGTGCCAGCAGTCCTCCATCTAGCGGAGAGCAGTACTTC. Residues: CASSPPSSGEQYF.